The 28 T cell receptor beta chains below all came from one sample that was sequenced in a study of T cell changes during pregnancy in multiple sclerosis. Measured with immunoSEQ multiplex PCR; TCRdb has only the in-frame clones, and not every one. The repertoire holds some 63,000 clones, with 75% to 95% as singletons. Here the sequenced sample was peripheral blood, taken before pregnancy. The receptors originated from a female donor with multiple sclerosis, enrolled in a pregnancy study.

This rearrangement joins TRBV7-3 to TRBJ1-1, with D maybe TRBD1 (5 bases). Germline CDR1 reads SGHTA; CDR2 reads FQGTGA. This CDR3 has 14 amino acids. V was shortened by 5 bases and J by 4 bases, with 14 bases between the two germline ends. CDR3 nucleotide sequence: TGTGCCAGCAGCCTTGACCCAGGGCTCACTGAAGCTTTCTTT. Translating it yields CASSLDPGLTEAFF.

The rearrangement links TRBV5-6 to TRBJ2-1; 7 bases align to TRBD1. The CDR3 is 12 residues long. Per the germline V gene, CDR1 is SGHDT and CDR2 is YYEEEE. V was clipped by 4 bases and J by 14 bases; unmatched bases: 9. The CDR3 region has the DNA TGTGCCAGCAGCGCTACCCGGGACAGAAAGTTCTTC. Amino acids: CASSATRDRKFF.

This clone appeared once. The CDR3 here is CASSVGGSDTIYF. CDR3 nucleotides: TGTGCCAGCAGCGTAGGTGGTAGTGACACCATATATTTT. The V gene is TRBV9, the J gene TRBJ1-3; D unclear. The CDR3 is 13 amino acids. The V end lost 0 bases, the J end lost 8 bases, and 9 bases lay between the germline ends. CDR1 and CDR2 (germline): SGDLS, YYNGEE.

The chain links TRBV29-1 to TRBJ2-6; D is perhaps TRBD1 (6 bases). This CDR3 contains 15 residues. The germline V gene encodes CDR1 SQVTM and CDR2 ANQGSEA. Trimming took 7 bases from V and 1 from J, leaving 14 bases between them. The CDR3 nucleotides are TGCAGCGCTGACAACGGACAGTCTGGGGCCAACGTCCTGACTTTC. As protein: CSADNGQSGANVLTF. The whole variable domain, filled in from reference TRBV29-1 and TRBJ2-6, reads SAVISQKPSRDICQRGTSLTIQCQVDSQVTMMFWYRQQPGQSLTLIATANQGSEATYESGFVIDKFPISRPNLTFSTLTVSNMSPEDSSIYLCSADNGQSGANVLTFGAGSRLTVL.

The gene calls are TRBV5-1 and TRBJ2-5; D might be TRBD2 (5 bases). The V end lost 4 bases, the J end lost 1 base, and 11 bases lay between the germline ends. Looked up from germline, CDR1 is SGHRS and CDR2 is YFSETQ. The CDR3 runs to 14 residues. CDR3 in amino acids: CASSPRSGQETQYF. CDR3 nucleotides: TGCGCCAGCAGCCCCCGGAGCGGCCAAGAGACCCAGTACTTC.

This chain connects TRBV6-5 to TRBJ1-1; D is uncertain. Germline lookup yields CDR1 MNHEY and CDR2 SVGAGI. The V gene lost 2 bases and the J gene lost 4 bases, with 11 bases spanning the gap. The CDR3 is 14 residues long. The CDR3 DNA sequence: TGTGCCAGCAGTTACATTGCGGGGAGCACTGAAGCTTTCTTT. Protein: CASSYIAGSTEAFF.

The chain uses TRBV5-5 and TRBJ1-1; the D is unclear. The germline V gene has CDR1 SGHKS and CDR2 YYEKEE (reference sequence). V shed 2 bases and J shed 6 bases, with 14 bases lying between them. This CDR3 has 14 amino acids. As DNA, the CDR3 is TGTGCCAGCAGCTTCCACGCTGGGAGTCCTGAAGCTTTCTTT. Translation gives CASSFHAGSPEAFF.

The chain carries TRBV5-4 and TRBJ2-7, with 7 bases that match TRBD1. Looked up from germline, CDR1 is SGHNT and CDR2 is YYREEE (reference sequence). V was pared by 6 bases and J by 1 base, with 4 bases of the junction left unmatched. The CDR3 consists of 13 residues. The CDR3 DNA sequence: TGTGCCAGCAACCCGGGACAGTCCTACGAGCAGTACTTC. It codes for CASNPGQSYEQYF.

This chain links TRBV30 with TRBJ1-6; D uncertain. The germline V gene encodes CDR1 GTSNPN and CDR2 SVGIG (reference sequence). The CDR3 is made up of 14 amino acids. The V and J ends lost 3 bases and 6 bases respectively, with 12 bases between them. Here the CDR3 reads CAWRTGRRNSPLHF. The CDR3 DNA reads as TGTGCCTGGAGAACGGGGAGGCGTAATTCACCCCTCCACTTT.

The chain couples TRBV25-1 to TRBJ2-2; TRBD2 matches 9 bases. Germline V gene lookup returns CDR1 MGHDK and CDR2 SYGVNS. CDR3 length: 16 residues. V gave up 2 bases and J gave up 2 bases; unmatched junction bases: 3. The CDR3 nucleotides are TGTGCCAGCAGTGAAGTAGCGGGGGTTAACACCGGGGAGCTGTTTTTT. It specifies CASSEVAGVNTGELFF.

The chain recombines TRBV19 with TRBJ1-2; D ambiguous. The CDR3 spans 14 residues. The germline V and J ends were trimmed by 6 bases and 0 bases, with 11 bases remaining between them. Per the germline V gene, CDR1 is LNHDA and CDR2 is SQIVND (reference sequence). The CDR3 coding sequence is TGTGCCAGTAGCTGGCTAGACCCTAACTATGGCTACACCTTC. This gives the protein CASSWLDPNYGYTF.

V is TRBV5-6 and J is TRBJ2-5; a possible D gene is TRBD1 (6 bases). Germline lookup yields CDR1 SGHDT and CDR2 YYEEEE. The CDR3 sequence is 15 residues long. V was trimmed by 4 bases and J by 5 bases, leaving 18 bases between them. CDR3 coding DNA: TGTGCCAGCAGCCTGACTCAACAGGGAGACGAGACCCAGTACTTC. Protein product: CASSLTQQGDETQYF.

The chain uses TRBV4-2 and TRBJ2-7; maybe TRBD1 (7 bases). Germline V CDR1 and CDR2: LGHNA, YNFKEQ. V was shortened by 0 bases and J by 5 bases, with 20 bases between the two germline ends. CDR3 length: 17 amino acids. CDR3: CASSQDLLARGENEQYF. The CDR3 nucleotides read TGTGCCAGCAGCCAAGATCTTTTGGCCAGGGGGGAAAACGAGCAGTACTTC.

This clone was seen just once. V gene TRBV9 combines with J gene TRBJ2-5; the D gene is possibly TRBD2 (5 bases). V lost 0 bases and J lost 7, with 16 bases in between. Germline loops: CDR1 SGDLS, CDR2 YYNGEE. The CDR3 spans 15 residues. This chain's CDR3 is CASSVGPAGEWTQYF. The CDR3 bases are TGTGCCAGCAGCGTAGGCCCTGCCGGGGAATGGACCCAGTACTTC.

This chain uses TRBV6-1 with TRBJ1-1, with unresolved D. The CDR3 has 14 residues. Germline V gene data show CDR1 as MNHNS and CDR2 as SASEGT. V lost 5 bases, J lost 3 bases, and 13 bases lay in between. CDR3 residues: CASSTLKAHTEAFF. The CDR3 DNA is TGTGCCAGCAGTACTCTGAAAGCTCACACTGAAGCTTTCTTT.

This rearrangement joins TRBV5-5 to TRBJ2-1; tentative D call: TRBD1 (7 bases). CDR1 and CDR2 (germline): SGHKS, YYEKEE (reference sequence). V lost 1 base and J lost 6, with 14 bases in between. CDR3 length: 15 residues. Here the CDR3 reads CASSLRGTEVNEQFF. The CDR3 DNA sequence: TGTGCCAGCAGCTTGCGGGGGACAGAGGTCAATGAGCAGTTCTTC. The entire variable domain, with the rest obtained from reference TRBV5-5 and TRBJ2-1, is as follows: DAGVTQSPTHLIKTRGQQVTLRCSPISGHKSVSWYQQVLGQGPQFIFQYYEKEERGRGNFPDRFSARQFPNYSSELNVNALLLGDSALYLCASSLRGTEVNEQFFGPGTRLTVL.

This rearrangement joins TRBV7-6 to TRBJ1-6, with no clear D. Germline lookup yields CDR1 SGHVS and CDR2 FNYEAQ. The CDR3 consists of 15 residues. Trimming shortened V by 1 base and J by 5 bases, and 9 bases separated the two germline ends. The DNA for the CDR3 is TGTGCCAGCAGCTTAGTCGGGTTTAATAATTCACCCCTCCACTTT. Translating gives CASSLVGFNNSPLHF.

The V and J genes are TRBV5-4 and TRBJ2-7; tentatively, D is TRBD2 (5 bases). The CDR3 extends over 14 amino acids. V was trimmed by 0 bases and J by 2 bases, leaving 9 bases between them. CDR1 is SGHNT and CDR2 is YYREEE in the germline V gene (reference sequence). The CDR3 region is CASSLGGKTYEQYF. The CDR3 nucleotides read TGTGCCAGCAGCTTGGGAGGGAAGACCTACGAGCAGTACTTC.

The chain couples TRBV5-3 to TRBJ1-5; 7 bases agree with TRBD1. TRBV5-3 is an ORF, with its function uncertain. The CDR3 covers 13 residues. J was trimmed by 5 bases and V by 4 bases; bases with no gene match: 3. This CDR3 reads CARSGDRDQPQHF. The CDR3, as DNA: TGTGCCAGAAGCGGCGACAGGGATCAGCCCCAGCATTTT.

Written as DNA, the CDR3 is TGTGCCAGCTCACCCAGACAGGGGGCGGACACCGGGGAGCTGTTTTTT. As protein: CASSPRQGADTGELFF. V is TRBV18 and J is TRBJ2-2, with 10 bases fitting TRBD1. The CDR3 has 16 amino acids. The V gene end was trimmed by 3 bases and the J gene end by 3 bases; junction bases not matched to a gene: 4. Germline V gene data show CDR1 as KGHSH and CDR2 as LQKENI.

V usage is TRBV30 and J usage is TRBJ2-7; TRBD2 agrees at 7 bases. Germline assignment: CDR1 GTSNPN and CDR2 SVGIG (reference sequence). The CDR3 runs 12 residues. Trimming cost V 3 bases and J 5 bases; bases outside gene matches: 4. The CDR3 coding sequence is TGTGCCTGGAGCGGCCGGGGGGACGAGCAGTACTTC. It translates to CAWSGRGDEQYF. The full variable domain, with the rest looked up from reference TRBV30 and TRBJ2-7, is SQTIHQWPATLVQPVGSPLSLECTVEGTSNPNLYWYRQAAGRGLQLLFYSVGIGQISSEVPQNLSASRPQDRQFILSSKKLLLSDSGFYLCAWSGRGDEQYFGPGTRLTVT.

This chain links TRBV2 with TRBJ1-1; D is possibly TRBD1 (5 bases). V was pared by 7 bases and J by 6 bases, with 15 bases between. Germline CDR1 is SNHLY and CDR2 is FYNNEI. This CDR3 has 13 residues. CDR3 amino acids: CASKGRANSEAFF. CDR3 nucleotides: TGTGCCAGCAAAGGCAGGGCAAACTCTGAAGCTTTCTTT.

This chain connects TRBV28 to TRBJ2-7; 9 bases are a match to TRBD1. V was pared by 1 base and J by 5 bases, with 3 bases of the junction left unmatched. Germline CDR1 MDHEN, CDR2 SYDVKM. The CDR3 sequence is 14 residues long. CDR3 nucleotides: TGTGCCAGCAGTTTATTACAGGGGGCGAACGAGCAGTACTTC. It translates to CASSLLQGANEQYF.

The chain uses TRBV2 and TRBJ1-3; TRBD1 agrees at 9 bases. The J segment lost 0 bases and the V segment lost 1 base, leaving 1 base of the junction unmatched. Germline CDR1 and CDR2: SNHLY and FYNNEI. The CDR3 sequence is 16 residues long. The CDR3 bases are TGTGCCAGCAGTGAAGAGGGACAGGGCTCTGGAAACACCATATATTTT. Its protein is CASSEEGQGSGNTIYF.

The rearrangement uses TRBV5-4 and TRBJ2-5; 8 nucleotides match TRBD1. V shed 4 bases, J shed 0 bases, and the junction held 11 bases outside the gene matches. Germline V CDR1 and CDR2: SGHNT, YYREEE (reference sequence). This CDR3 region has 17 residues. CDR3 DNA sequence: TGTGCCAGCAGCACCGACCCTTCGACAGGGGACCAAGAGACCCAGTACTTC. Amino acids: CASSTDPSTGDQETQYF.

In this sample, this clone turned up a few times. V and J are TRBV15 and TRBJ2-7; TRBD1 agrees at 7 bases. Germline values: CDR1 LNHNV, CDR2 YYDKDF (reference sequence). This CDR3 comprises 15 residues. V lost 2 bases and J lost 0; bases outside the gene matches: 4. CDR3 nucleotides: TGTGCCACCAGCAGACAACAGGGGTCCTCCTACGAGCAGTACTTC. Its translation is CATSRQQGSSYEQYF.

This clone was found once. The V call is TRBV6-5, the J call TRBJ1-1; D remains ambiguous. The CDR3 covers 13 residues. V lost 0 bases and J 1 base, leaving 3 bases between the germline ends. Per germline, CDR1 MNHEY and CDR2 SVGAGI. The CDR3 region has the DNA TGTGCCAGCAGTTACTCTCAGAACACTGAAGCTTTCTTT. Translated: CASSYSQNTEAFF.

The V and J genes are TRBV7-3 and TRBJ1-3; D is ambiguous. Trimming stripped 0 bases from V and 3 bases from J, with 6 bases between. Germline CDR1 reads SGHTA; CDR2 reads FQGTGA. The CDR3 loop spans 14 amino acids. CDR3 bases: TGTGCCAGCAGCTTAACGGCGGGTGGAAACACCATATATTTT. It specifies CASSLTAGGNTIYF.